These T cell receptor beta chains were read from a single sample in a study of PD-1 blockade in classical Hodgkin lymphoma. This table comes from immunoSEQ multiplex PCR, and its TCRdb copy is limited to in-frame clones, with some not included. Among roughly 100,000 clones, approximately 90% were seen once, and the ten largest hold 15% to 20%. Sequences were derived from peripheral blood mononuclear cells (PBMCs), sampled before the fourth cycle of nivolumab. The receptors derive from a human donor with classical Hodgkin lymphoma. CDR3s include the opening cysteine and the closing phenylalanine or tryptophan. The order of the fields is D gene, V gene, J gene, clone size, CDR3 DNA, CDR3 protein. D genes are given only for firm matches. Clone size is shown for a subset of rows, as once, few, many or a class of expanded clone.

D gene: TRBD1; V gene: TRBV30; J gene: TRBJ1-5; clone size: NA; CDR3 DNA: TGTGCCTGGAGTGTACCAGGGGGCGGTCAGCCCCAGCATTTT; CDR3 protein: CAWSVPGGGQPQHF
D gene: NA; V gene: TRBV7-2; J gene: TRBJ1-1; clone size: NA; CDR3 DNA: TGTGCCAGCAGCTTCGGGTGGACCACTGAAGCTTTCTTT; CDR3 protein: CASSFGWTTEAFF
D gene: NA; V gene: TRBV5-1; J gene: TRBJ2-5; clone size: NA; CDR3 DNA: TGCGCCAGCAGCTGGGGGAGTCAGCAAGAGACCCAGTACTTC; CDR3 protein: CASSWGSQQETQYF
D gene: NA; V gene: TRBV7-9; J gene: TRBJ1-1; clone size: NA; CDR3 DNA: TGTGCCAGCACAACGCAAGCGGGGTCTTCAACAGCTTTCTTT; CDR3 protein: CASTTQAGSSTAFF
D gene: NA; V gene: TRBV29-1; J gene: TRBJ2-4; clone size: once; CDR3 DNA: TGCAGCGTTGTCATCAACACCAAAAACATTCAGTACTTC; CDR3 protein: CSVVINTKNIQYF
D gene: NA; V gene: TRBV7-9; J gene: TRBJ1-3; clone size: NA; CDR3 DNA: TGTGCCAGCAGCCAGTCCCCTCCTAGAGGGTCTGGAAACACCATATATTTT; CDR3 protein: CASSQSPPRGSGNTIYF
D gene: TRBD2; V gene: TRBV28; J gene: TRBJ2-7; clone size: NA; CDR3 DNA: TGTGCCAGCAGCCGAGCCCGCCAGCGGGAGCCCTCCTACGAGCAGTACTTC; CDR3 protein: CASSRARQREPSYEQYF
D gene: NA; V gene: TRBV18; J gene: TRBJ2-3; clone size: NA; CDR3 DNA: TGTGCCAGCTCACCAAGAGTAGAAGCAGATACGCAGTATTTT; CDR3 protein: CASSPRVEADTQYF
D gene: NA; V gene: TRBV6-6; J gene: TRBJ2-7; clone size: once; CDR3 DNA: TGTGCCAGCAGGGCCCTGGCAGGATCCTACGAGCAGTACTTC; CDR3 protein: CASRALAGSYEQYF
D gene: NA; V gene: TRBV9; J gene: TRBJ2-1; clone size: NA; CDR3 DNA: TGTGCCAGCGGACCAGACTCGTTTGTGGGCAATGAGCAGTTCTTC; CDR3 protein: CASGPDSFVGNEQFF
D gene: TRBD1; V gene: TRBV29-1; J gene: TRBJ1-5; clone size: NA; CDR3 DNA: TGCAGCGTGCGCACAGGGGGCGTCAATCAGCCCCAGCATTTT; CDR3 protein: CSVRTGGVNQPQHF
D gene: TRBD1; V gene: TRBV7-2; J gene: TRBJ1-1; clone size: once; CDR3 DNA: TGTGCCAGCAGCCTCCGGACAGGGATAGGGGTCACTGAAGCTTTCTTT; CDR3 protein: CASSLRTGIGVTEAFF
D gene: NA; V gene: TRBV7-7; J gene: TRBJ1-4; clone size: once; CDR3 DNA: TGTGCTAGCAGCCCCGGCCGAAATGAAAAACTGTTTTTT; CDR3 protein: CASSPGRNEKLFF
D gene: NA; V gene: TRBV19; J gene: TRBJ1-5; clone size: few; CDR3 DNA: TGTGCCAGCGGGGCCGCACGCAATCAGCCCCAGCATTTT; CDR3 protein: CASGAARNQPQHF
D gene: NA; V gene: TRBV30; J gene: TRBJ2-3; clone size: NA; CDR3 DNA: TGTGCCTGGATCGGGGTTACGCAGTATTTT; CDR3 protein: CAWIGVTQYF
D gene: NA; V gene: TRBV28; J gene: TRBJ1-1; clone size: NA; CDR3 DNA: TGTGCCAGCAGCAAGGGTGGGAGGGCAGCTTTCTTT; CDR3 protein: CASSKGGRAAFF
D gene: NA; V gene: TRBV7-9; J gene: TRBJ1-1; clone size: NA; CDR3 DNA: TGTGCCAGCAGCTTACACGGAGGGGACACTGAAGCTTTCTTT; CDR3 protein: CASSLHGGDTEAFF
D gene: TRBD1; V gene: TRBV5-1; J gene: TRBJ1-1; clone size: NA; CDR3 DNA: TGCGCCAGCAGCTTGGCGATAGGGGGCCGGGAGAACACTGAAGCTTTCTTT; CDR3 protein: CASSLAIGGRENTEAFF
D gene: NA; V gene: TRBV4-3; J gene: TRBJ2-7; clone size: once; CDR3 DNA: TGCGCCAGCAGCCTAATGAGGACTGAGCCCTACGAGCAGTACTTC; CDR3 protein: CASSLMRTEPYEQYF
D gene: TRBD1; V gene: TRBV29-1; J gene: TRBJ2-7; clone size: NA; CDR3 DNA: TGCAGCGTGGCCGTTGGGACAGGGGCCTACGAGCAGTACTTC; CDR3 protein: CSVAVGTGAYEQYF
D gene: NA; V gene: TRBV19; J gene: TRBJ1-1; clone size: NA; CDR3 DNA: TGTGCCAGTAGTCCCTATAAGATGAACACTGAAGCTTTCTTT; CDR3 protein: CASSPYKMNTEAFF
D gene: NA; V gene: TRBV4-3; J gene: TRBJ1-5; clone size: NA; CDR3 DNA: TGCGCCAGCAGCCCCGCCGTCAGTAGCAATCAGCCCCAGCATTTT; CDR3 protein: CASSPAVSSNQPQHF
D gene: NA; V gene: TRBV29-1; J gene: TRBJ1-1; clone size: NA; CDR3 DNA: TGCAGCGTTGAGGGCGGCAGGGGTGTCACTGAAGCTTTCTTT; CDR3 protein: CSVEGGRGVTEAFF
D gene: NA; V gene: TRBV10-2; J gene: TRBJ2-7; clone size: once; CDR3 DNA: TGCGCCAGCAGTGTTTTGGGGGGACCTTACGAGCAGTACTTC; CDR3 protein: CASSVLGGPYEQYF
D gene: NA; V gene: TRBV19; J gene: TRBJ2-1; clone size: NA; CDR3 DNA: TGTGCCAGTAAGGAGGTGTCTTGGTCCTACAATGAGCAGTTCTTC; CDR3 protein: CASKEVSWSYNEQFF
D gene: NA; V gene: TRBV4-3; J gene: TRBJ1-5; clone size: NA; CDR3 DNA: TGCGCCAGCAGCCAAAACAGGGTTCAGCCCCAGCATTTT; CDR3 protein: CASSQNRVQPQHF
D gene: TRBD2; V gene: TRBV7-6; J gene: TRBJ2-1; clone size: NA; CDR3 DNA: TGTGCCAGCAGCCTGCGGGAGTTCGGAAATGAGCAGTTCTTC; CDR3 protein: CASSLREFGNEQFF
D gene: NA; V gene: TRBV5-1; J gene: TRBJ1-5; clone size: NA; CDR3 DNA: TGCGCCAGCAGACCTCCTGACCCCCGATCCGGCAATCAGCCCCAGCATTTT; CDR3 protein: CASRPPDPRSGNQPQHF
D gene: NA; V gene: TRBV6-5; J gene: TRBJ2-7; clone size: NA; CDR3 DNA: TGTGCCAGCAGTTACTCAATTAAATCCCCCTCCGAGCAGTACTTC; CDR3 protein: CASSYSIKSPSEQYF
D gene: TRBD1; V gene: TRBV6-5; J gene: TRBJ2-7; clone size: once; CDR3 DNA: TGTGCCAGCAGTTACCCTAAGGGGGCTAGGTACGAGCAGTACTTC; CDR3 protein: CASSYPKGARYEQYF
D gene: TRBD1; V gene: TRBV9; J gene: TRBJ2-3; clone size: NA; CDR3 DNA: TGTGCCAGCAGCGTAAGATGGGACAGGGAAGGGATTGATACGCAGTATTTT; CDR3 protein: CASSVRWDREGIDTQYF
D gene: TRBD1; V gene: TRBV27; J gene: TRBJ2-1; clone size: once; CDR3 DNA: TGTGCCAGCAGTCCGCATCCATGGACAGGGGGCGTGATAAAGGAGCAGTTCTTC; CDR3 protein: CASSPHPWTGGVIKEQFF
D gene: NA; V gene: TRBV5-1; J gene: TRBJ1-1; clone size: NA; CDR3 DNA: TGCGCCAGCACCGACACGATGAACACTGAAGCTTTCTTT; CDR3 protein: CASTDTMNTEAFF
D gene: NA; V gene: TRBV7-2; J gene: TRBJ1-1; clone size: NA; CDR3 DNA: TGTGCCAGCACCTCGCGGGGGGCGGGGGATGAAGCTTTCTTT; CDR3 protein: CASTSRGAGDEAFF
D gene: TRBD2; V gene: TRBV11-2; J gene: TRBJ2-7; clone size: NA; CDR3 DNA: TGTGCCAGCAGCCTCTCTAGCGGGAGGGCCTACGAGCAGTACTTC; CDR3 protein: CASSLSSGRAYEQYF
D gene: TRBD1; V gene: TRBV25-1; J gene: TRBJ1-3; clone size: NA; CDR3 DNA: TGTGCCAGCAGTGGTACAGGGGGTAGAAACACCATATATTTT; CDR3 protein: CASSGTGGRNTIYF
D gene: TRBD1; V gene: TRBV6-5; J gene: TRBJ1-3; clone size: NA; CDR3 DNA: TGTGCCAGCAAACGACGGGACAGGGCTGGAAACACCATATATTTT; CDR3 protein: CASKRRDRAGNTIYF
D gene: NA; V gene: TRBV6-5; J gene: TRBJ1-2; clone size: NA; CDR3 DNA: TGTGCCAGCAATCCGGGAAACAACTATGGCTACACCTTC; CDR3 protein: CASNPGNNYGYTF
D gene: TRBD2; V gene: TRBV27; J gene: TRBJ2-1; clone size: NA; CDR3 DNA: TGTGCCAGCAGTTTACCAACGACTAGCGGGAGGCCCTATGAGCAGTTCTTC; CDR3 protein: CASSLPTTSGRPYEQFF
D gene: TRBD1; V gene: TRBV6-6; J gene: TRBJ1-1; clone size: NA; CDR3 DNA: TGTGCCAGCAGTTACGGTTTAGACAGGGTGAACACTGAAGCTTTCTTT; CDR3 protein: CASSYGLDRVNTEAFF
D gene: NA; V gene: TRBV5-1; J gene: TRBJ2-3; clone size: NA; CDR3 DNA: TGCGCCAGCAGCCCGCAAGCCGGACCCCTGACAGATACGCAGTATTTT; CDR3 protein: CASSPQAGPLTDTQYF
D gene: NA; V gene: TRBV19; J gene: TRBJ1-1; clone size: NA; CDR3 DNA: TGTGCCAGTATCAGTTGGGACACTGAAGCTTTCTTT; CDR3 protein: CASISWDTEAFF
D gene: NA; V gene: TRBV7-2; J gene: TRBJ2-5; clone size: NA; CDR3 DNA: TGTGCCAGCAGCTTAGTAGGTGGGAGGGAGACCCAGTACTTC; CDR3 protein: CASSLVGGRETQYF
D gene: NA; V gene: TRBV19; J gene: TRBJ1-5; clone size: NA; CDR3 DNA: TGTGCCAGTAGTATTGGGGACGGGAGCAATCAGCCCCAGCATTTT; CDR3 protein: CASSIGDGSNQPQHF
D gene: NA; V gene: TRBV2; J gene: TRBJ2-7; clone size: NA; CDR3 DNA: TGTGCCCGCGGGGAAAACTCCTACGAGCAGTACTTC; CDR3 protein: CARGENSYEQYF
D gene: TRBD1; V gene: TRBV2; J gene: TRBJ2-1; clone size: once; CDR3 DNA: TGTGCCAGCAGTGCTGACAGGGGGGCTTACAATGAGCAGTTCTTC; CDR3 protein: CASSADRGAYNEQFF